A single sample gave rise to the 19 T cell receptor beta chains below, sequenced in a study of T cell responses to AZD1222 COVID-19 vaccine. Sequenced by immunoSEQ multiplex PCR; TCRdb stores in-frame clones only, minus some. Among 210,000 or so clones listed, roughly 94% were seen once. The material was peripheral blood, obtained 28 days after the second dose of the MenACWY control vaccine. These receptors all stem from an adult who received the MenACWY meningococcal vaccine as a control.

The chain joins TRBV5-1 to TRBJ1-1; possibly TRBD1 for D (5 bases). V was pared by 0 bases and J by 1 base, with 10 bases between. The CDR3 contains 15 residues. Germline CDR1 reads SGHRS; CDR2 reads YFSETQ. The CDR3 DNA is TGCGCCAGCAGCTTGGACGGGGCACGGAACACTGAAGCTTTCTTT. It translates to CASSLDGARNTEAFF.

The rearrangement links TRBV4-3 to TRBJ1-2; maybe TRBD1 (6 bases). Germline loops: CDR1 LGHNA, CDR2 YSLEER. V lost 1 base, J lost 8 bases, and 26 bases lay in between. The CDR3 spans 18 residues. The CDR3, as DNA: TGCGCCAGCAGCCAAGTCATGGTCTTAGGCCAGGGGTCAGACGGCTACACCTTC. Translating gives CASSQVMVLGQGSDGYTF.

The rearrangement links TRBV27 to TRBJ2-7; 11 bases align to TRBD1. J gave up 5 bases and V 5 bases, and 5 bases lay outside the gene matches. The CDR3 is made up of 14 amino acids. Germline assignment: CDR1 MNHEY and CDR2 SMNVEV (reference sequence). CDR3 nucleotide sequence: TGTGCCAGCAGTACAAGGACAGGGGGCGACGAGCAGTACTTC. Translating it yields CASSTRTGGDEQYF.

The chain uses TRBV3-1 (or the pseudogene TRBV3-2) and TRBJ1-5; 8 bases fit TRBD1. CDR3 length: 15 amino acids. Germline V gene lookup returns CDR1 LGHDT and CDR2 YNNKEL (reference sequence). The V gene end was trimmed by 3 bases and the J gene end by 0 bases; junction bases not matched to a gene: 1. In DNA, the CDR3 is TGTGCCAGCAGCCAGACAGGGGATAGCAATCAGCCCCAGCATTTT. Translating gives CASSQTGDSNQPQHF.

The rearrangement links TRBV9 to TRBJ2-2; TRBD1 aligns across 7 bases. This CDR3 region has 17 residues. V dropped 1 base and J dropped 2; count of bases not matched to a gene: 8. CDR1 and CDR2 (germline): SGDLS, YYNGEE. The CDR3 nucleotides are TGTGCCAGCAGCGTATCCTCGGGACAGCTCAACACCGGGGAGCTGTTTTTT. The encoded protein is CASSVSSGQLNTGELFF.

The chain carries TRBV28 and TRBJ2-7; tentatively, D is TRBD1 (8 bases). The CDR3 loop spans 15 amino acids. V lost 10 bases, J lost 0 bases, and 19 bases lay in between. Per germline, CDR1 MDHEN and CDR2 SYDVKM. CDR3 residues: CAIGGSGTGSYEQYF. CDR3 DNA: TGTGCCATCGGGGGGTCCGGGACAGGCTCCTACGAGCAGTACTTC. Together with reference TRBV28 and TRBJ2-7, the CDR3 gives the full variable domain: DVKVTQSSRYLVKRTGEKVFLECVQDMDHENMFWYRQDPGLGLRLIYFSYDVKMKEKGDIPEGYSVSREKKERFSLILESASTNQTSMYLCAIGGSGTGSYEQYFGPGTRLTVT.

The rearrangement uses TRBV7-9 and TRBJ2-2; D ambiguous. Germline V gene data show CDR1 as SEHNR and CDR2 as FQNEAQ (reference sequence). Deletions cut 5 bases from V and 4 bases from J, with 2 bases between. The length of the CDR3 is 11 residues. This chain's CDR3 is CASSSTGELFF. In nucleotides, the CDR3 is TGTGCCAGCAGCAGCACCGGGGAGCTGTTTTTT.

The chain is built from TRBV2 and TRBJ2-7, with D uncertain. The ends were cut back, 6 bases at V and 0 bases at J, with 12 bases in the middle. This CDR3 comprises 14 residues. Germline V lookup: CDR1 SNHLY, CDR2 FYNNEI. CDR3 residues: CASSDGRTSYEQYF. The CDR3 nucleotides read TGTGCCAGCAGCGATGGGCGAACCTCCTACGAGCAGTACTTC.

The rearrangement links TRBV5-1 to TRBJ2-7; the D gene could be TRBD1 or TRBD2 (5 bases each). CDR3 size: 14 residues. V lost 0 bases, J lost 6 bases, and 13 bases lay in between. Germline V gives CDR1 SGHRS, CDR2 YFSETQ. The DNA of the CDR3 is TGCGCCAGCAGCTTGGACGGGGCCCGAGCCGAGCAGTACTTC. It is translated as CASSLDGARAEQYF.

This clone was seen just once. The V call is TRBV2, the J call TRBJ1-5; tentatively, D is TRBD1 (5 bases). V lost 8 bases, J lost 3 bases, and 8 bases lay in between. Germline assignment: CDR1 SNHLY and CDR2 FYNNEI. The CDR3 extends over 12 amino acids. The CDR3 sequence: CASRQLNQPQHF. CDR3 bases: TGTGCCAGCCGACAGCTCAATCAGCCCCAGCATTTT.

The V and J genes are TRBV27 and TRBJ2-3; 7 nucleotides line up with TRBD1. V lost 2 bases and J lost 1; bases outside the gene matches: 0. Germline-derived CDR1 and CDR2 are MNHEY and SMNVEV (reference sequence). This CDR3 contains 14 residues. In DNA, the CDR3 is TGTGCCAGCAGTTTACAGGGGGGCACAGATACGCAGTATTTT. Its protein product is CASSLQGGTDTQYF.

J is TRBJ1-1 and V is TRBV5-1; D call uncertain. Deletions cut 2 bases from V and 7 bases from J, with 6 bases between. In germline, CDR1 is SGHRS, CDR2 YFSETQ. CDR3 length equals 11 residues. The CDR3 DNA sequence: TGCGCCAGCAGCTTCACGGGTGAAGCTTTCTTT. This translates into CASSFTGEAFF. Full variable domain (missing parts from reference TRBV5-1 and TRBJ1-1): KAGVTQTPRYLIKTRGQQVTLSCSPISGHRSVSWYQQTPGQGLQFLFEYFSETQRNKGNFPGRFSGRQFSNSRSEMNVSTLELGDSALYLCASSFTGEAFFGQGTRLTVV.

The rearrangement links TRBV18 to TRBJ2-1; D perhaps matches TRBD1 (6 bases). The CDR3 is 13 residues long. Between the trimmed V and J ends, which lost 6 bases and 6 bases, there was a span of 12 bases. CDR1 and CDR2 (germline): KGHSH, LQKENI. This CDR3 is CASSLIQGNEQFF. DNA for the CDR3: TGTGCCAGCTCCCTTATACAGGGCAATGAGCAGTTCTTC.

This chain connects TRBV29-1 to TRBJ2-6, with TRBD2 as a possible D gene (5 bases). Per germline, CDR1 SQVTM and CDR2 ANQGSEA. There are 16 residues in the CDR3. V lost 4 bases and J 0 bases, leaving 13 bases between the germline ends. CDR3 sequence: CSVVSEPPSGANVLTF. DNA of the CDR3: TGCAGCGTTGTTAGCGAGCCTCCCTCTGGGGCCAACGTCCTGACTTTC.

The table lists this clone with a count of one. This chain links TRBV28 with TRBJ2-7; weak D call: TRBD2 (5 bases). Trimming stripped 5 bases from V and 2 bases from J, with 13 bases between. CDR3 length equals 14 residues. Germline V lookup: CDR1 MDHEN, CDR2 SYDVKM. Written as DNA, the CDR3 is TGTGCCAGCAGTCCCACTGTGGGAGCCTACGAGCAGTACTTC. Amino acid sequence: CASSPTVGAYEQYF.

The table lists this clone with a few counts. The chain employs TRBV30 and TRBJ2-7; 10 nucleotides agree with TRBD1. The trim removed 4 bases at V and 5 bases at J, leaving 8 bases unmatched. Germline CDR1 reads GTSNPN; CDR2 reads SVGIG (reference sequence). The CDR3 loop spans 14 amino acids. CDR3 sequence (DNA): TGTGCCTGGAAGATCCGGGACAGGGGTCACGAGCAGTACTTC. Its protein is CAWKIRDRGHEQYF.

V and J are TRBV5-4 and TRBJ2-3; unclear D gene. This CDR3 spans 14 amino acids. Germline V CDR1 and CDR2: SGHNT, YYREEE (reference sequence). Trimming took 5 bases from V and 0 from J, leaving 10 bases between them. The CDR3 nucleotides are TGTGCCAGCAGTCGACGTTTGAGCACAGATACGCAGTATTTT. Translating it yields CASSRRLSTDTQYF.

The chain recombines TRBV5-1 with TRBJ1-1, with no clear D. V dropped 2 bases and J dropped 0 bases, with 11 bases sitting between them. Germline V gives CDR1 SGHRS, CDR2 YFSETQ. The CDR3 sequence is 15 residues long. The CDR3 DNA reads TGCGCCAGCAGCTTCGGGCAGATCATGAACACTGAAGCTTTCTTT. Its translation is CASSFGQIMNTEAFF.

V and J are TRBV30 and TRBJ1-1; 9 bases fit TRBD1. This CDR3 is built from 17 residues. The junction had 10 bases not matched to a gene; V was cut back by 1 base and J by 1 base. Germline V CDR1 and CDR2: GTSNPN, SVGIG (reference sequence). CDR3 nucleotides: TGTGCCTGGAGTGCTGGACAGGGGTTTTCCTCGAACACTGAAGCTTTCTTT. It is translated as CAWSAGQGFSSNTEAFF.